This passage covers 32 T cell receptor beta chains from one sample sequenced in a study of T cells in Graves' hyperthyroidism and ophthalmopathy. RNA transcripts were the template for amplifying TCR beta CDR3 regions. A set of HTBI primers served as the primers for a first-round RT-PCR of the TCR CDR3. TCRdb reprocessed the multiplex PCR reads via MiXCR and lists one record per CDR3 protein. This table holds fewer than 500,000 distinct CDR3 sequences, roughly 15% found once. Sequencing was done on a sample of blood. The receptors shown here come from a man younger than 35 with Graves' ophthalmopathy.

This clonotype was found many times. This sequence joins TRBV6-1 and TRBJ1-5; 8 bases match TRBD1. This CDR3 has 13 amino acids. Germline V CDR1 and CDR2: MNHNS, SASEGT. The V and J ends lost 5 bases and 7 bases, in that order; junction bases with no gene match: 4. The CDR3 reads CASSLTGEQPQHF. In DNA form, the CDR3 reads TGTGCCAGCAGTCTGACAGGGGAACAGCCCCAGCATTTT.

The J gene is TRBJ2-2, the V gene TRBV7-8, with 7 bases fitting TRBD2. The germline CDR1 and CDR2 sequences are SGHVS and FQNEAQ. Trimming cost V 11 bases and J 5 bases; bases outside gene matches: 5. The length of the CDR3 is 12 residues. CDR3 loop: CACWRGTGELFF. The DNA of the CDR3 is TGTGCCTGTTGGCGGGGGACCGGGGAGCTGTTTTTT.

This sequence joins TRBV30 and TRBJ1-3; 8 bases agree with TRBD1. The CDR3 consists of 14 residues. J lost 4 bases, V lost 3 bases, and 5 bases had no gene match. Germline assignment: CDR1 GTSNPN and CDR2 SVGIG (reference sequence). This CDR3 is CAWRVGDRGNTIYF. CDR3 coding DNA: TGTGCCTGGAGAGTTGGGGACAGGGGAAACACCATATATTTT.

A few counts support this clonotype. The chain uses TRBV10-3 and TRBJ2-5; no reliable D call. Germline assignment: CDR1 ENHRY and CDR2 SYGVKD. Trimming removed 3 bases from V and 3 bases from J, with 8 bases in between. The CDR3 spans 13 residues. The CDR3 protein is CAISDPLKETQYF. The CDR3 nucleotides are TGTGCCATCAGTGACCCATTAAAAGAGACCCAGTACTTC.

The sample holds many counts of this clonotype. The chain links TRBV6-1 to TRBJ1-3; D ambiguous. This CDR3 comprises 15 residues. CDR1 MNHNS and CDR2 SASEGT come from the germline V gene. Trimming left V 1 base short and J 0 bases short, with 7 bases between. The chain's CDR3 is CASSEEYSSGNTIYF. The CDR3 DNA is TGTGCCAGCAGTGAAGAGTACAGCTCTGGAAACACCATATATTTT.

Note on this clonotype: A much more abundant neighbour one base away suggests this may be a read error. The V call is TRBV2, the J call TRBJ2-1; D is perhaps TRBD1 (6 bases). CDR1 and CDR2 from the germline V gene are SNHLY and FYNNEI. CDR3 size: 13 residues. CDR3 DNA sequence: TGTGCCACCAGTGAATCACAGGGTGGCGAGCAGTTCTTC. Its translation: CATSESQGGEQFF.

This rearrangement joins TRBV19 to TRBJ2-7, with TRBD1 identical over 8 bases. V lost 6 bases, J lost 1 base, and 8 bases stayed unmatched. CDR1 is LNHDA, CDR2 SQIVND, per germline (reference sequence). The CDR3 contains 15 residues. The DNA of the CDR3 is TGTGCCAGTAGCGAGTCCCGGGACAGGTCCTACGAGCAGTACTTC. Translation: CASSESRDRSYEQYF.

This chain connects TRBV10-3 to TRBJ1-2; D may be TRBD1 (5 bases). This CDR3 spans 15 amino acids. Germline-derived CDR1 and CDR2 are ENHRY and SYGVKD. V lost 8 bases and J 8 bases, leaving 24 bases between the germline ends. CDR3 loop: CAISGTGQGNGGYTF. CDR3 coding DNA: TGTGCCATCTCTGGAACAGGTCAAGGGAATGGGGGCTACACCTTC.

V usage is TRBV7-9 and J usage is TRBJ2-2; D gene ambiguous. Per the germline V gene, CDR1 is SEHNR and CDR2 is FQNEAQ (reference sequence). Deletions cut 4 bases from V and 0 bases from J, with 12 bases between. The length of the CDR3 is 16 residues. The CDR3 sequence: CASSSPGFPNTGELFF. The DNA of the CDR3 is TGTGCCAGCAGCTCTCCAGGTTTCCCGAACACCGGGGAGCTGTTTTTT. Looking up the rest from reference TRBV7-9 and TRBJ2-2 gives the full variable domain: DTGVSQNPRHKITKRGQNVTFRCDPISEHNRLYWYRQTLGQGPEFLTYFQNEAQLEKSRLLSDRFSAERPKGSFSTLEIQRTEQGDSAMYLCASSSPGFPNTGELFFGEGSRLTVL.

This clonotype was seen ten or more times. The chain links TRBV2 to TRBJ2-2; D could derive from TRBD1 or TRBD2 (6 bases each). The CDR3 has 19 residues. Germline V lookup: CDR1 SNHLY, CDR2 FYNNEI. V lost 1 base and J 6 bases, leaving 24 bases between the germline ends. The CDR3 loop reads CASSEGVRGPTGRSGELFF. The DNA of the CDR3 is TGTGCCAGCAGTGAAGGGGTTCGGGGGCCGACGGGACGGTCCGGGGAGCTGTTTTTT.

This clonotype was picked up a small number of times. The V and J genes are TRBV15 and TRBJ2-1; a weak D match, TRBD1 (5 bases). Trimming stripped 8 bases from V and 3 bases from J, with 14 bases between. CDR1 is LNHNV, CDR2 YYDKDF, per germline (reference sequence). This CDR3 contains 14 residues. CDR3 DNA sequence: TGTGCCACCGAGAGGACACTTAACTACAATGAGCAGTTCTTC. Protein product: CATERTLNYNEQFF.

The DNA for the CDR3 is TGTGCCAGGCCCTTCGGGGTACGGGAGCAGTACTTC. Its translation: CARPFGVREQYF. This chain uses TRBV19 with TRBJ2-7; possibly TRBD2 for D (5 bases). Trimming removed 9 bases at V and 7 bases at J, with 16 bases between. CDR1 is LNHDA, CDR2 SQIVND, per germline (reference sequence). This CDR3 contains 12 residues.

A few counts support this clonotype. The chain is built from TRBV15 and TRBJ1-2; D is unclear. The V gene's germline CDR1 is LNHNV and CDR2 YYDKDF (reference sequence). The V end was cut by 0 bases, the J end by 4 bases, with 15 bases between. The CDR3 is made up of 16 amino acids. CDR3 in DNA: TGTGCCACCAGCAGAGATCGCCCCTCGCGTGGCTATGGCTACACCTTC. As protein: CATSRDRPSRGYGYTF.

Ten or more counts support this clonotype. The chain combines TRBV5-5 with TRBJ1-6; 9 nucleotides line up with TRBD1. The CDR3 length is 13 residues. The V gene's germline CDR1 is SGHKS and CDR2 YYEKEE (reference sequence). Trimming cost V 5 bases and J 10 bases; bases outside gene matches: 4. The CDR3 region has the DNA TGTGCCAGCAGGTTGACAGGGGGATCACCCCTCCACTTT. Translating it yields CASRLTGGSPLHF. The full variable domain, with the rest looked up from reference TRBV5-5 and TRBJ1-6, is DAGVTQSPTHLIKTRGQQVTLRCSPISGHKSVSWYQQVLGQGPQFIFQYYEKEERGRGNFPDRFSARQFPNYSSELNVNALLLGDSALYLCASRLTGGSPLHFGNGTRLTVT.

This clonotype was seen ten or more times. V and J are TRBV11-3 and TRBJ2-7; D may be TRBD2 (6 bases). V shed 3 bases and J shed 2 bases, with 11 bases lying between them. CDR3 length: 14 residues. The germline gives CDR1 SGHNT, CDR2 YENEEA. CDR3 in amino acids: CASSLGGSAYEQYF. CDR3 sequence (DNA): TGTGCCAGCAGCTTGGGGGGAAGCGCCTACGAGCAGTACTTC.

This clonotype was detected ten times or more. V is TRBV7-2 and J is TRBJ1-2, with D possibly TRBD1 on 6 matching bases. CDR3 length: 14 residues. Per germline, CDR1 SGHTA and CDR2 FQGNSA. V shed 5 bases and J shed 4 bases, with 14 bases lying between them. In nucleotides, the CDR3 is TGTGCCAGCAGCCCACCCGGGGGCCCCTATGGCTACACCTTC. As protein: CASSPPGGPYGYTF.

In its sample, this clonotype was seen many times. The CDR3: CATSRGAGGVYNEQFF. In DNA form, the CDR3 reads TGTGCCACCAGCAGAGGGGCCGGTGGGGTCTACAATGAGCAGTTCTTC. The chain has TRBV15 and TRBJ2-1, with D unclear. Trimming removed 1 base at V and 3 bases at J, with 13 bases between. CDR1 is LNHNV, CDR2 YYDKDF, per germline (reference sequence). This CDR3 is built from 16 residues.

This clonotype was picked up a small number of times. The CDR3 DNA reads as TGCAGCGTTGGGACAGGGGTTGCAGATACGCAGTATTTT. Translating gives CSVGTGVADTQYF. This rearrangement joins TRBV29-1 to TRBJ2-3; 9 bases match TRBD1. Germline V gene sequence: CDR1 SQVTM, CDR2 ANQGSEA. The CDR3 spans 13 residues. After removal of 4 bases from V and 4 bases from J, the junction contained 3 bases not matched to a gene.

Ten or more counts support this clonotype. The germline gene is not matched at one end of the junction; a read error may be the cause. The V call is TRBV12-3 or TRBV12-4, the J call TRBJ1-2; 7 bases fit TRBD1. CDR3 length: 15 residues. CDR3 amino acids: CASSLPGQTNYGYAF. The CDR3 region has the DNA TGTGCCAGCAGTCTCCCGGGACAGACTAACTATGGCTACGCCTTC.

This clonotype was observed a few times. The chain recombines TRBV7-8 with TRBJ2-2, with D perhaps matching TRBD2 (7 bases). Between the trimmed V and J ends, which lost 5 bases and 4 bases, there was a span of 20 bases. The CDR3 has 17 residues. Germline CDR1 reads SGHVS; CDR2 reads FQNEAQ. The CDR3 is CASSGGASWEVTGELFF. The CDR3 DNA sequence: TGTGCCAGCAGCGGGGGGGCTAGCTGGGAGGTCACCGGGGAGCTGTTTTTT.

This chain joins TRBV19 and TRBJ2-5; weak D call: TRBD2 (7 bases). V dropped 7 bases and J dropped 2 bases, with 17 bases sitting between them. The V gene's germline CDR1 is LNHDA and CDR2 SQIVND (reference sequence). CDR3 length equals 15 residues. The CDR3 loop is CASTPLAGAQETQYF. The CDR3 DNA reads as TGTGCCAGTACCCCCCTTGCGGGGGCACAAGAGACCCAGTACTTC.

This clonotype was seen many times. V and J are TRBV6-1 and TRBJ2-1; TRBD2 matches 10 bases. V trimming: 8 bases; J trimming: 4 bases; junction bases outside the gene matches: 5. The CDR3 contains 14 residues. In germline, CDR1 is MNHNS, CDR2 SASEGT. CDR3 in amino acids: CASPGLAEYNEQFF. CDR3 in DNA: TGTGCCAGCCCCGGACTAGCGGAATACAATGAGCAGTTCTTC.

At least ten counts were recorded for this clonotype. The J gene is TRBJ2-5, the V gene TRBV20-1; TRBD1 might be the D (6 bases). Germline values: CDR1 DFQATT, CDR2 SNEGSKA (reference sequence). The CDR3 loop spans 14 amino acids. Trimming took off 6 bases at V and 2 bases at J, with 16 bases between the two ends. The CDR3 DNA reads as TGCAGTGCCAAATGGCCAACAGGGCAAGAGACCCAGTACTTC. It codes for CSAKWPTGQETQYF.

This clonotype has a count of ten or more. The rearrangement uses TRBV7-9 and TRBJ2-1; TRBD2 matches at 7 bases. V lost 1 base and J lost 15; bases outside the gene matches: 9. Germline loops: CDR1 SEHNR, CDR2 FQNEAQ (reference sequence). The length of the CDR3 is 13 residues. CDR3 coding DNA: TGTGCCAGCAGCTTAGGTCTAGCGGAAAGGCCGTTCTTC. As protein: CASSLGLAERPFF.

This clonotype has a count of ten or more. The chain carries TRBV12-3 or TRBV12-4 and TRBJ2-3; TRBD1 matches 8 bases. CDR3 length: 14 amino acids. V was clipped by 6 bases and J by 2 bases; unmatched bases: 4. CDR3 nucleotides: TGTGCCAGCAGCGGGACAGGAGCCACAGATACGCAGTATTTT. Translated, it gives CASSGTGATDTQYF.

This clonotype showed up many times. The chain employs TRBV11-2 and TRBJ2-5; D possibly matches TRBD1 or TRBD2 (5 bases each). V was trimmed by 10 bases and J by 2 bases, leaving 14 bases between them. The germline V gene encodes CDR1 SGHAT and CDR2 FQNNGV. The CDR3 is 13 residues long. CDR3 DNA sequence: TGTGCCACCCACGGGACCTTTCAAGAGACCCAGTACTTC. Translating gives CATHGTFQETQYF. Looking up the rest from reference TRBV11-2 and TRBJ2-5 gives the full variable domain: EAGVAQSPRYKIIEKRQSVAFWCNPISGHATLYWYQQILGQGPKLLIQFQNNGVVDDSQLPKDRFSAERLKGVDSTLKIQPAKLEDSAVYLCATHGTFQETQYFGPGTRLLVL.

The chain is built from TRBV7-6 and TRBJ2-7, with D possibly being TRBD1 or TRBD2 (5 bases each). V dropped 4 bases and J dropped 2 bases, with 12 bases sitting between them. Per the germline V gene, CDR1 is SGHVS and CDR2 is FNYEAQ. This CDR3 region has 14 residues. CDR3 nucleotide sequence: TGTGCCAGCAGCTCCCCCGGGGCACCCTACGAGCAGTACTTC. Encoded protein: CASSSPGAPYEQYF.

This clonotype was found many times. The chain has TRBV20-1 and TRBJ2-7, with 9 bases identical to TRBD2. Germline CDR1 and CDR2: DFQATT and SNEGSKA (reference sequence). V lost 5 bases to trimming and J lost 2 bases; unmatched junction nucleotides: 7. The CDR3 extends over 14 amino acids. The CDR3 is CSAPSRGGTYEQYF. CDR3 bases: TGCAGTGCTCCCTCGCGGGGGGGAACCTACGAGCAGTACTTC.

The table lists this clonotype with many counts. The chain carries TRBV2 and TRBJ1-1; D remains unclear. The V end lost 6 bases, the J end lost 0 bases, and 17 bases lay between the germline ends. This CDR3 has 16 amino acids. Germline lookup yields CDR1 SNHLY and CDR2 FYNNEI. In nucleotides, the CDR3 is TGTGCCAGCAGCGATTACGGCGAGACCTTGAACACTGAAGCTTTCTTT. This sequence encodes CASSDYGETLNTEAFF.

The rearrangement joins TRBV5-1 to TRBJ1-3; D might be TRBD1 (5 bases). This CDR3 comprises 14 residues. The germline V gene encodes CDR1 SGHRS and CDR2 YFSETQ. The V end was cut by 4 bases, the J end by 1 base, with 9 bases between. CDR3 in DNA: TGCGCCAGCAGCCAGGGTTATTCTGGAAACACCATATATTTT. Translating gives CASSQGYSGNTIYF. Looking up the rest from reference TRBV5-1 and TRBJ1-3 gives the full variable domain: KAGVTQTPRYLIKTRGQQVTLSCSPISGHRSVSWYQQTPGQGLQFLFEYFSETQRNKGNFPGRFSGRQFSNSRSEMNVSTLELGDSALYLCASSQGYSGNTIYFGEGSWLTVV.

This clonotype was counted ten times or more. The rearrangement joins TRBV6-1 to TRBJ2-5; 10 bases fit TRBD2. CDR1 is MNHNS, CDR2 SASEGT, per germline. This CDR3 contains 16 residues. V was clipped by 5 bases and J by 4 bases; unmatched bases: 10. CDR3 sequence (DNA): TGTGCCAGCAGTTCCCCCACTAGCGGGGATCGAGAGACCCAGTACTTC. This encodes CASSSPTSGDRETQYF.

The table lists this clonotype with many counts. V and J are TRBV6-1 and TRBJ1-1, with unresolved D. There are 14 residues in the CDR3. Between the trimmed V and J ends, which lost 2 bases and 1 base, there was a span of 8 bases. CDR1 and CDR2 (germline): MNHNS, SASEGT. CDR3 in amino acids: CASSEIGQNTEAFF. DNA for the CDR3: TGTGCCAGCAGTGAAATAGGGCAGAACACTGAAGCTTTCTTT.